This TCR beta chain was recorded in a study of shared clonotypes between healthy human individuals. In the study overall: The study used three CD4 naive, three CD4 memory, two CD8 naive and one CD8 memory plate per donor.

Assay used: immunoSEQ multiplex PCR; TCRdb lists only in-frame clones, some missing. The data contain approximately 1.9 million clones, roughly 95% of them seen just once; the ten biggest clones take up around 1.7%. With respect to this clone: Its antigen is not known.

Trimming at V came to 6 bases and at J to 3 bases, leaving 5 bases not matched to a gene. The germline V gene encodes CDR1 ENHRY and CDR2 SYGVKD. The CDR3 loop spans 14 amino acids. CD45RO-negative, CCR7-selected cells formed the naive CD8 fraction, which excluded terminally differentiated effector memory CD45RA+ cells. Overall study results and limits: Against clonotypes common to all four donors, non-shared ones had lower generation probabilities. Researchers found naive subsets generally carried larger estimated richness than memory subsets.

The sample was naive CD8+ T cells from PBMCs. The receptor was isolated from a man younger than 30 in good health. Some clones in this sample may be carry-over from other donors' samples. The gene calls are TRBV10-3 and TRBJ2-5, with 9 nucleotides matching TRBD1. The CDR3 region is CAISRTGGEETQYF. DNA of the CDR3: TGTGCCATCAGCAGAACAGGGGGCGAAGAGACCCAGTACTTC.